These 11 T cell receptor beta chains share one sample of origin, sequenced in a study of T-cell reconstitution after alpha-beta-depleted transplantation in children. Construction of the TCRbeta library involved unique molecular identifiers. TCRdb reprocessed the PCR reads with MiXCR, giving one entry per CDR3 protein. The sample includes approximately 390,000 distinct CDR3 sequences, roughly 10% of them seen just once. Material: PBMCs from the stem cell graft donor, obtained from the stem cell graft. Source of these receptors: a human donor who donated a stem cell graft to a child with acute myeloid leukemia.

For the CDR3, the DNA is TGTGCCAGCAGCGCCAACCCCGTGAGGGGCGCCGGGGAGCTGTTTTTT. Translating gives CASSANPVRGAGELFF. The chain employs TRBV7-9 and TRBJ2-2; D could derive from TRBD1 or TRBD2 (5 bases each). Germline V gene sequence: CDR1 SEHNR, CDR2 FQNEAQ (reference sequence). Trimming stripped 5 bases from V and 6 bases from J, with 19 bases between. The CDR3 consists of 16 residues.

This clonotype was observed many times. The V gene is TRBV29-1, the J gene TRBJ1-2; TRBD1 aligns across 7 bases. There are 15 residues in the CDR3. Trimming took 1 base from V and 4 from J; bases not matched to a gene: 9. Germline CDR1 SQVTM, CDR2 ANQGSEA. The CDR3 reads CSVEGDPQGSYGYTF. The CDR3 DNA follows: TGCAGCGTTGAAGGGGACCCACAGGGGAGCTATGGCTACACCTTC.

In this sample, this clonotype turned up many times. This sequence joins TRBV9 and TRBJ2-5; a possible D gene is TRBD2 (6 bases). Per the germline V gene, CDR1 is SGDLS and CDR2 is YYNGEE. V was shortened by 5 bases and J by 2 bases, with 16 bases between the two germline ends. This CDR3 has 15 residues. The CDR3 bases are TGTGCCAGCAGTGGAGGGGACGGCAGGCAAGAGACCCAGTACTTC. This translates into CASSGGDGRQETQYF.

This clonotype has just a few counts. V gene TRBV7-2 combines with J gene TRBJ2-6, with 7 bases fitting TRBD1. CDR3 length: 17 amino acids. Germline CDR1 and CDR2: SGHTA and FQGNSA. Trimming took 5 bases from V and 2 from J; bases not matched to a gene: 9. In DNA form, the CDR3 reads TGTGCCAGCAGCCGGGGACAGAGACTAACTGGGGCCAACGTCCTGACTTTC. This sequence encodes CASSRGQRLTGANVLTF.

V usage is TRBV5-5 and J usage is TRBJ2-1; the D is unclear. The CDR3 has 14 amino acids. The V end lost 0 bases, the J end lost 0 bases, and 4 bases lay between the germline ends. Germline V lookup: CDR1 SGHKS, CDR2 YYEKEE (reference sequence). The CDR3 loop reads CASSLARSYNEQFF. CDR3 in DNA: TGTGCCAGCAGCTTGGCGCGCTCCTACAATGAGCAGTTCTTC.

The rearrangement uses TRBV29-1 and TRBJ1-1, with D tentatively TRBD1 (5 bases). Germline lookup yields CDR1 SQVTM and CDR2 ANQGSEA. This CDR3 comprises 14 residues. Trimming shortened V by 2 bases and J by 5 bases, and 15 bases separated the two germline ends. The CDR3 is CSVEQGWGRTEAFF. As DNA, the CDR3 is TGCAGCGTTGAACAGGGTTGGGGACGTACTGAAGCTTTCTTT.

The gene calls are TRBV12-3 or TRBV12-4 and TRBJ2-2; 9 positions match TRBD1. J was trimmed by 6 bases and V by 7 bases; bases with no gene match: 6. The CDR3 spans 14 residues. In DNA form, the CDR3 reads TGTGCCAGCAAGGACAGGGGAAGGTCCGGGGAGCTGTTTTTT. It is translated as CASKDRGRSGELFF.

In this sample, this clonotype turned up many times. The chain recombines TRBV29-1 with TRBJ2-3, with D tentatively TRBD2 (7 bases). This CDR3 contains 11 residues. Germline CDR1 is SQVTM and CDR2 is ANQGSEA. The CDR3 DNA follows: TGCAGAGGGGGGGGAGGAGATACGCAGTATTTT. This sequence encodes CRGGGGDTQYF.

V is TRBV10-2 and J is TRBJ2-1; no reliable D call. Per germline, CDR1 WSHSY and CDR2 SAAADI. Trimming stripped 4 bases from V and 8 bases from J, with 9 bases between. The CDR3 loop spans 12 amino acids. CDR3 DNA: TGCGCCAGCAGTGGGATTTACGATGAGCAGTTCTTC. It translates to CASSGIYDEQFF.

This clonotype was recorded a few times. The chain recombines TRBV20-1 with TRBJ2-7; D possibly corresponds to TRBD2 (5 bases). CDR1 DFQATT and CDR2 SNEGSKA come from the germline V gene (reference sequence). V lost 0 bases, J lost 1 base, and 13 bases lay in between. This CDR3 has 15 amino acids. CDR3 protein: CSARDLREMSYEQYV. Written as DNA, the CDR3 is TGCAGTGCTAGAGATCTCCGGGAAATGTCCTACGAGCAGTACGTC.

The sample holds a few counts of this clonotype. This chain connects TRBV7-2 to TRBJ2-1; 14 nucleotides match TRBD2. CDR1 is SGHTA, CDR2 FQGNSA, per germline. V gave up 3 bases and J gave up 8 bases; unmatched junction bases: 6. This CDR3 has 16 residues. The CDR3 loop is CASSFLGTSGSHEQFF. As DNA, the CDR3 is TGTGCCAGCAGCTTTCTCGGGACTAGCGGGAGCCATGAGCAGTTCTTC. The whole variable domain, filled in from reference TRBV7-2 and TRBJ2-1, reads GAGVSQSPSNKVTEKGKDVELRCDPISGHTALYWYRQSLGQGLEFLIYFQGNSAPDKSGLPSDRFSAERTGGSVSTLTIQRTQQEDSAVYLCASSFLGTSGSHEQFFGPGTRLTVL.